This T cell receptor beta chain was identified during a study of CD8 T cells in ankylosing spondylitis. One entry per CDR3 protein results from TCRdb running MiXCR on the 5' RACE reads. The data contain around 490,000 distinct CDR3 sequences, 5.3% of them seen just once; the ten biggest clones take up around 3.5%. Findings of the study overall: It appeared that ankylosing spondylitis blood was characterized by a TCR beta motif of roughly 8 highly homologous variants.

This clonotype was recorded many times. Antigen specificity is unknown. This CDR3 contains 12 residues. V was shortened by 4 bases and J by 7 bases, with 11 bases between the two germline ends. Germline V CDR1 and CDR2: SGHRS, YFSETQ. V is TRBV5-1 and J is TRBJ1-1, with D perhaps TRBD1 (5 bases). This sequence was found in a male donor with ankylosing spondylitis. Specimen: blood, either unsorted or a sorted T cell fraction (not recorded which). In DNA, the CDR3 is TGCGCCAGCAGCCTGACAGAGAGTGAAGCTTTCTTT. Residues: CASSLTESEAFF.